A selection of T cell receptor beta chains follows, all from one sample in a study of blood T cell repertoires in COVID-19. TCRdb's table, derived via immunoSEQ multiplex PCR, lists solely in-frame clones and lacks some. The sample holds 60,000 to 80,000 clones; approximately 86% are singletons and the top ten take roughly 1%. Sequenced material: peripheral blood. Every receptor here comes from a man between 65 and 85 years old with acute or convalescent COVID-19. The CDR3 runs from the conserved cysteine through the conserved F or W. A D gene is named only where the DNA matches it firmly. Size tells how often a clone was seen (once, few, many) or the class of an expanded clone, and some rows leave it out.

cdr3_nt	cdr3_aa	d_call	j_call	clone_size	v_call
TGCGCCAGCAAACGGACAGTTTACACTGAAGCTTTCTTT	CASKRTVYTEAFF	NA	TRBJ1-1	NA	TRBV5-1
TGTGCCAGCAGTCCCTCCAGACTCGGTGGCTACACCTTC	CASSPSRLGGYTF	NA	TRBJ1-2	NA	TRBV12-3/TRBV12-4
TGCGCCAGCAGCTCAGGGAATGGCTACACCTTC	CASSSGNGYTF	NA	TRBJ1-2	NA	TRBV5-1
TGTGCCAGCAGCTTTGGGACAGGGGCATACAATGAGCAGTTCTTC	CASSFGTGAYNEQFF	TRBD1	TRBJ2-1	NA	TRBV11-2
TGTGCCAGCAGCAAACCCGCTAGCGGAGGACCCTACGAGCAGTACTTC	CASSKPASGGPYEQYF	TRBD2	TRBJ2-7	NA	TRBV7-9
TGTGCCAGCAGCCCGCGGGGGGGCGGGTCCTACGAGCAGTACTTC	CASSPRGGGSYEQYF	TRBD2	TRBJ2-7	NA	TRBV5-4
TGTGCCAGCAGTTTCGAGCTGACAGGGGCCCTCTATGGCTACACCTTC	CASSFELTGALYGYTF	TRBD1	TRBJ1-2	NA	TRBV5-4
TGTGCCAGCAGTTTAGCGGGAGGCCCCGTGGGCGAGCAGTACTTC	CASSLAGGPVGEQYF	TRBD2	TRBJ2-7	NA	TRBV28
TGTGCCAGCAGCTTCGCCAGCTCTGGAAACACCATATATTTT	CASSFASSGNTIYF	NA	TRBJ1-3	few	TRBV11-2
TGTGCCAGTAGTATTGGACTCACTTTTGGTACAGATACGCAGTATTTT	CASSIGLTFGTDTQYF	NA	TRBJ2-3	NA	TRBV19
TGTGCCAGCGGGACAGGGGGCAACAATGAGCAGTTCTTC	CASGTGGNNEQFF	TRBD1	TRBJ2-1	NA	TRBV7-3
TGTGCCAGCAGACGGGGGGGGAACACTGAAGCTTTCTTT	CASRRGGNTEAFF	NA	TRBJ1-1	once	TRBV14
TGTGCCAGCAGCCGAACATTGAACACTGAAGCTTTCTTT	CASSRTLNTEAFF	NA	TRBJ1-1	NA	TRBV13
TGTGCCAGCAGCCAGGCAGACAGCTCTGGAAACACCATATATTTT	CASSQADSSGNTIYF	NA	TRBJ1-3	NA	TRBV4-2
TGTGCCAGCAGCATCGGACTAGCGTCCATTAATGAGCAGTTCTTC	CASSIGLASINEQFF	TRBD2	TRBJ2-1	NA	TRBV5-4
TGTGCCAGCAGCCAAGATTCTTTGGGGAGGCCTGGAAACACCATATATTTT	CASSQDSLGRPGNTIYF	NA	TRBJ1-3	few	TRBV4-2
TGTGCCAGCTCAGTAGTGTCAGGGGTAAGAGAGACCCAGTACTTC	CASSVVSGVRETQYF	NA	TRBJ2-5	NA	TRBV6-5
TGTGCCAGTAGGGGGGACAGAGATCAGCCCCAGCATTTT	CASRGDRDQPQHF	TRBD1	TRBJ1-5	NA	TRBV19
TGTGCCAGCAGCCTTGGACATACGACAGATACGCAGTATTTT	CASSLGHTTDTQYF	NA	TRBJ2-3	NA	TRBV3-1/TRBV3-2
TGTGCCAGCAGTCGAGGAGGGGTTCAGGAGCGAAATACGCAGTATTTT	CASSRGGVQERNTQYF	NA	TRBJ2-3	NA	TRBV6-6
TGCGCCAGCAGCCAATTCAGAAAAGAGACCCAGTACTTC	CASSQFRKETQYF	NA	TRBJ2-5	once	TRBV4-1
TGTGCCACATCCGAGGGGGGGGGTCAAGAGACCCAGTACTTC	CATSEGGGQETQYF	NA	TRBJ2-5	NA	TRBV5-4
TGTGCCACCAGTGCCTCGGCAGGGACTTTCTTT	CATSASAGTFF	NA	TRBJ1-1	NA	TRBV24-1
TGTGCCACCAGTGATAGAAACAGGGGGACCGGGGAGCTGTTTTTT	CATSDRNRGTGELFF	TRBD1	TRBJ2-2	NA	TRBV24-1
TGCAGGGGTACCAGGTACAATGAGCAGTTCTTC	CRGTRYNEQFF	NA	TRBJ2-1	NA	TRBV20-1
TGCGCCAGCAGCCCGGGGGGCGGGGGGGCAAAAAACATTCAGTACTTC	CASSPGGGGAKNIQYF	TRBD2	TRBJ2-4	NA	TRBV5-1
TGTGCCAGCAGTCGGACTAGCGGGGCCACCGGGGAGCTGTTTTTT	CASSRTSGATGELFF	TRBD2	TRBJ2-2	NA	TRBV6-5
TGTGCCAGCAGCTCAGTAGGGGTGGCCGGGGAGCTGTTTTTT	CASSSVGVAGELFF	NA	TRBJ2-2	NA	TRBV7-6
TGTGCCAGCACTCGGCGGAGTAGCACAGATACGCAGTATTTT	CASTRRSSTDTQYF	NA	TRBJ2-3	NA	TRBV2
TGTGCCTGGAGTTCCTGGGGGCCTGAAGCTTTCTTT	CAWSSWGPEAFF	NA	TRBJ1-1	NA	TRBV30
TGTGCCAGCAGCTTACAGGGGAACCATGGCTACACCTTC	CASSLQGNHGYTF	TRBD1	TRBJ1-2	NA	TRBV5-4
TGTGCCAGCAGCCCGAACGGTCGCTATGAAAAACTGTTTTTT	CASSPNGRYEKLFF	NA	TRBJ1-4	NA	TRBV2
TGTGCCAGCAGCTTGATGTTGGCGGGCCCAGGCGTGGAAAAACTGTTTTTT	CASSLMLAGPGVEKLFF	NA	TRBJ1-4	NA	TRBV5-4
TGTGCCAGCAGCTTCGTCGCGGGCTCCTACAATGAGCAGTTCTTC	CASSFVAGSYNEQFF	NA	TRBJ2-1	NA	TRBV5-6
TGTGCCACCTGGGGAGCGGGCGAGCAGTACTTC	CATWGAGEQYF	NA	TRBJ2-7	NA	TRBV10-3
TGTGCCAGCAGCTCACCGGGACTAGCGGAGGGATGGACCCAGTACTTC	CASSSPGLAEGWTQYF	TRBD2	TRBJ2-5	once	TRBV7-9
TGTGCCACCAGCTGGGAGGGGGAAGGCTACACCTTC	CATSWEGEGYTF	NA	TRBJ1-2	NA	TRBV15
TGTGCCAGCTCACCGTCACAGGTCGGCGAGCAGTACTTC	CASSPSQVGEQYF	NA	TRBJ2-7	NA	TRBV18
TGTGCCAGCAGGGACTTAAAGCCTAGTTACACCGGGGAGCTGTTTTTT	CASRDLKPSYTGELFF	NA	TRBJ2-2	NA	TRBV7-2
TGTGCCAGCAGCGTAGGACAGGGGTATAATCAGCCCCAGCATTTT	CASSVGQGYNQPQHF	TRBD1	TRBJ1-5	NA	TRBV9
TGCGCCAGCAGCAAGGACAACTCCTACGAGCAGTACTTC	CASSKDNSYEQYF	NA	TRBJ2-7	once	TRBV5-1
TGCGCCAGCAGCTACGGCCTCCGACAGGGTCGGAATGAGCAGTTCTTC	CASSYGLRQGRNEQFF	TRBD1	TRBJ2-1	NA	TRBV5-1
TGTGCCAGCAGTGAGGGCCCGGGACAGGGAGGAGAGACCCAGTACTTC	CASSEGPGQGGETQYF	TRBD1	TRBJ2-5	NA	TRBV2
TGCGCCAGCAGCTTGATGAGCTCCTACGAGCAGTACTTC	CASSLMSSYEQYF	NA	TRBJ2-7	NA	TRBV5-1
TGTGCCAGCAGCCCCCGGGGGGGCGCCGTCACTGAAGCTTTCTTT	CASSPRGGAVTEAFF	NA	TRBJ1-1	NA	TRBV6-5